The rows below give T cell receptor beta chains drawn from one sample of a study of graft-versus-host responses after intestinal transplantation. Method: immunoSEQ multiplex PCR; TCRdb's copy keeps in-frame clones and lacks some. Of some 86,000 clones in the sample, less than 90% were seen once. These receptors have no known antigen. The sequencing used unstimulated CD4+ T cells sorted from spleen or lymph node cells, collected before transplant. These receptor sequences come from a human donor who was the organ donor for an intestinal transplant. CDR3s include the opening cysteine and the closing phenylalanine or tryptophan. D genes are given only for firm matches. Size tells how often a clone was seen (once, few, many) or the class of an expanded clone, and some rows leave it out.

cdr3_aa: CASSVLLASDEQFF; cdr3_nt: TGTGCCAGCAGCGTACTACTAGCGAGCGATGAGCAGTTCTTC; d_call: TRBD2; clone_size: once; j_call: TRBJ2-1; v_call: TRBV9
cdr3_aa: CASSQEEQPYEQYF; cdr3_nt: TGCGCCAGCAGCCAAGAGGAACAGCCTTACGAGCAGTACTTC; d_call: -; clone_size: few; j_call: TRBJ2-7; v_call: TRBV4-3
cdr3_aa: CASSLQGWTDTQYF; cdr3_nt: TGTGCCAGCAGTTTACAGGGGTGGACAGATACGCAGTATTTT; d_call: -; clone_size: -; j_call: TRBJ2-3; v_call: TRBV28
cdr3_aa: CASSREAVGTVSYYSNQPQHF; cdr3_nt: TGTGCCAGCAGCCGAGAGGCTGTCGGGACAGTCAGTTATTATAGCAATCAGCCCCAGCATTTT; d_call: TRBD1; clone_size: -; j_call: TRBJ1-5; v_call: TRBV4-2
cdr3_aa: CASSLTQSGETQYF; cdr3_nt: TGTGCCAGCAGCTTGACCCAGTCCGGGGAGACCCAGTACTTC; d_call: -; clone_size: -; j_call: TRBJ2-5; v_call: TRBV5-5
cdr3_aa: CASSLKGPYEQYF; cdr3_nt: TGCGCCAGCAGCTTGAAGGGGCCCTACGAGCAGTACTTC; d_call: -; clone_size: -; j_call: TRBJ2-7; v_call: TRBV5-1
cdr3_aa: CASRRTGFSGELFF; cdr3_nt: TGTGCCAGCAGAAGGACAGGGTTTAGCGGGGAGCTGTTTTTT; d_call: TRBD1; clone_size: -; j_call: TRBJ2-2; v_call: TRBV28
cdr3_aa: CAEGAIYNEQFF; cdr3_nt: TGTGCCGAGGGGGCGATCTACAATGAGCAGTTCTTC; d_call: TRBD1; clone_size: -; j_call: TRBJ2-1; v_call: TRBV27
cdr3_aa: CASSLGASGARGSYEQYF; cdr3_nt: TGTGCCAGCAGCTTGGGTGCTAGCGGGGCCCGGGGCTCCTACGAGCAGTACTTC; d_call: TRBD2; clone_size: -; j_call: TRBJ2-7; v_call: TRBV5-4
cdr3_aa: CASSQPRVGTEAFF; cdr3_nt: TGTGCCAGCAGCCAACCCAGGGTGGGCACTGAAGCTTTCTTT; d_call: -; clone_size: -; j_call: TRBJ1-1; v_call: TRBV4-2
cdr3_aa: CASSQESPLAGGSQQFF; cdr3_nt: TGCGCCAGCAGCCAAGAGAGCCCACTAGCGGGAGGTTCACAGCAGTTCTTC; d_call: TRBD2; clone_size: -; j_call: TRBJ2-1; v_call: TRBV4-1
cdr3_aa: CASSFQGIDEKLFF; cdr3_nt: TGTGCCAGCAGCTTTCAGGGAATTGATGAAAAACTGTTTTTT; d_call: -; clone_size: -; j_call: TRBJ1-4; v_call: TRBV7-2
cdr3_aa: CASSSGGETQYF; cdr3_nt: TGTGCCAGCAGTTCAGGGGGAGAGACCCAGTACTTC; d_call: TRBD1; clone_size: -; j_call: TRBJ2-5; v_call: TRBV6-6
cdr3_aa: CASSPDSRETQYF; cdr3_nt: TGCGCCAGCAGCCCCGACAGCAGAGAGACCCAGTACTTC; d_call: -; clone_size: -; j_call: TRBJ2-5; v_call: TRBV5-1
cdr3_aa: CASSSEYTQYF; cdr3_nt: TGCGCCAGCAGCTCAGAATATACGCAGTATTTT; d_call: -; clone_size: -; j_call: TRBJ2-3; v_call: TRBV5-1
cdr3_aa: CASATRGIATEAFF; cdr3_nt: TGTGCCAGTGCAACGCGGGGAATAGCCACTGAAGCTTTCTTT; d_call: -; clone_size: -; j_call: TRBJ1-1; v_call: TRBV19
cdr3_aa: CASSRSRYSYNEQFF; cdr3_nt: TGTGCCAGCTCGCGGTCGAGGTACTCCTACAATGAGCAGTTCTTC; d_call: -; clone_size: once; j_call: TRBJ2-1; v_call: TRBV6-5
cdr3_aa: CASSLTGRGNSPLHF; cdr3_nt: TGTGCCAGCAGCTTAACGGGCCGGGGAAATTCACCCCTCCACTTT; d_call: -; clone_size: -; j_call: TRBJ1-6; v_call: TRBV7-3
cdr3_aa: CAGGQQAHQPQHF; cdr3_nt: TGTGCCGGAGGACAGCAGGCTCATCAGCCCCAGCATTTT; d_call: -; clone_size: -; j_call: TRBJ1-5; v_call: TRBV28
cdr3_aa: CASSDSVGLGTDTQYF; cdr3_nt: TGTGCCAGCAGTGACTCGGTTGGACTTGGCACAGATACGCAGTATTTT; d_call: -; clone_size: -; j_call: TRBJ2-3; v_call: TRBV6-4
cdr3_aa: CATSRLASGSQETQYF; cdr3_nt: TGTGCCACCAGCAGATTGGCTAGCGGGAGCCAAGAGACCCAGTACTTC; d_call: TRBD2; clone_size: -; j_call: TRBJ2-5; v_call: TRBV15
cdr3_aa: CASSYIIRGRSPLHF; cdr3_nt: TGTGCCAGCAGTTACATTATCAGGGGACGATCACCCCTCCACTTT; d_call: -; clone_size: few; j_call: TRBJ1-6; v_call: TRBV6-5
cdr3_aa: CASNRGGGNEKLFF; cdr3_nt: TGTGCCAGTAATCGCGGGGGCGGTAATGAAAAACTGTTTTTT; d_call: -; clone_size: -; j_call: TRBJ1-4; v_call: TRBV19
cdr3_aa: CASSPSGEDGYTF; cdr3_nt: TGTGCCAGCAGCCCTTCAGGGGAAGATGGCTACACCTTC; d_call: -; clone_size: -; j_call: TRBJ1-2; v_call: TRBV7-9
cdr3_aa: CASKEGRDNSPLHF; cdr3_nt: TGTGCCAGCAAGGAAGGCAGGGATAATTCACCCCTCCACTTT; d_call: -; clone_size: -; j_call: TRBJ1-6; v_call: TRBV6-5
cdr3_aa: CASRFCPTGNTEAFF; cdr3_nt: TGTGCAAGTCGCTTTTGCCCAACAGGGAACACTGAAGCTTTCTTT; d_call: -; clone_size: -; j_call: TRBJ1-1; v_call: TRBV12-2
cdr3_aa: CASSPSGPTPSYEQYF; cdr3_nt: TGCGCCAGCAGTCCTAGCGGACCCACCCCTTCTTACGAGCAGTACTTC; d_call: TRBD2; clone_size: -; j_call: TRBJ2-7; v_call: TRBV23-1
cdr3_aa: CASSGAGPNEKLFF; cdr3_nt: TGTGCCAGTTCGGGTGCGGGCCCTAATGAAAAACTGTTTTTT; d_call: -; clone_size: once; j_call: TRBJ1-4; v_call: TRBV25-1
cdr3_aa: CASSPKRSSGYGYTF; cdr3_nt: TGTGCCAGCAGCCCGAAACGGTCTTCTGGCTATGGCTACACCTTC; d_call: -; clone_size: -; j_call: TRBJ1-2; v_call: TRBV7-2
cdr3_aa: CVSSVRGNTDTQYF; cdr3_nt: TGTGTCAGCAGCGTACGCGGAAACACAGATACGCAGTATTTT; d_call: -; clone_size: -; j_call: TRBJ2-3; v_call: TRBV9
cdr3_aa: CSVGGGSYEQYF; cdr3_nt: TGCAGCGTTGGAGGCGGGTCCTACGAGCAGTACTTC; d_call: -; clone_size: -; j_call: TRBJ2-7; v_call: TRBV29-1
cdr3_aa: CASSFLPGVGYEQYF; cdr3_nt: TGTGCCAGCAGTTTTTTACCGGGAGTAGGCTACGAGCAGTACTTC; d_call: -; clone_size: -; j_call: TRBJ2-7; v_call: TRBV6-5
cdr3_aa: CASSGTTYEQYF; cdr3_nt: TGCGCCAGCAGCGGAACTACCTACGAGCAGTACTTC; d_call: -; clone_size: -; j_call: TRBJ2-7; v_call: TRBV5-1
cdr3_aa: CASSLGTSVDTDTQYF; cdr3_nt: TGTGCCAGCAGCCTCGGGACTAGCGTAGACACAGATACGCAGTATTTT; d_call: TRBD2; clone_size: -; j_call: TRBJ2-3; v_call: TRBV14
cdr3_aa: CASSESAVRGRGYEQFF; cdr3_nt: TGTGCCAGCAGTGAGTCGGCGGTGAGGGGGCGCGGTTACGAGCAGTTCTTC; d_call: TRBD1; clone_size: once; j_call: TRBJ2-1; v_call: TRBV6-4
cdr3_aa: CASSHHDRANSYGYTF; cdr3_nt: TGCGCCAGCAGCCACCACGACAGGGCCAACAGCTATGGCTACACCTTC; d_call: TRBD1; clone_size: -; j_call: TRBJ1-2; v_call: TRBV4-1
cdr3_aa: CASSLGTSGRETQYF; cdr3_nt: TGTGCCAGCAGCTTAGGGACTAGCGGGAGAGAGACCCAGTACTTC; d_call: TRBD2; clone_size: -; j_call: TRBJ2-5; v_call: TRBV7-6
cdr3_aa: CASSSQGSGANVLTF; cdr3_nt: TGTGCCAGTAGTTCCCAGGGGTCTGGGGCCAACGTCCTGACTTTC; d_call: -; clone_size: once; j_call: TRBJ2-6; v_call: TRBV19
cdr3_aa: CASSFGGTGTDTQYF; cdr3_nt: TGTGCCAGCAGCTTCGGCGGGACTGGCACAGATACGCAGTATTTT; d_call: -; clone_size: -; j_call: TRBJ2-3; v_call: TRBV7-9
cdr3_aa: CASSSPGALGETQYF; cdr3_nt: TGTGCCAGCAGCTCCCCGGGTGCGCTGGGAGAGACCCAGTACTTC; d_call: -; clone_size: -; j_call: TRBJ2-5; v_call: TRBV5-4
cdr3_aa: CASSTQGNRGNEQFF; cdr3_nt: TGTGCCAGCTCAACACAGGGTAATCGGGGGAATGAGCAGTTCTTC; d_call: -; clone_size: -; j_call: TRBJ2-1; v_call: TRBV18
cdr3_aa: CASSGTSGGASGEQFF; cdr3_nt: TGTGCCAGCAGCGGAACTAGCGGGGGGGCGAGTGGTGAGCAGTTCTTC; d_call: TRBD2; clone_size: -; j_call: TRBJ2-1; v_call: TRBV9
cdr3_aa: CASHRGTSGTGELFF; cdr3_nt: TGTGCCAGCCACCGGGGGACTAGCGGTACCGGGGAGCTGTTTTTT; d_call: TRBD2; clone_size: once; j_call: TRBJ2-2; v_call: TRBV27
cdr3_aa: CASSGTGGSYGYTF; cdr3_nt: TGTGCCAGCAGCGGGACAGGGGGCAGCTATGGCTACACCTTC; d_call: TRBD1; clone_size: -; j_call: TRBJ1-2; v_call: TRBV5-4
cdr3_aa: CTSSQDLGLAAKQETQYF; cdr3_nt: TGCACCAGCAGCCAAGATTTGGGACTAGCGGCGAAACAAGAGACCCAGTACTTC; d_call: -; clone_size: -; j_call: TRBJ2-5; v_call: TRBV1
cdr3_aa: CASSTARGAGNEQFF; cdr3_nt: TGTGCCAGCAGTACCGCTCGGGGGGCCGGGAATGAGCAGTTCTTC; d_call: -; clone_size: -; j_call: TRBJ2-1; v_call: TRBV27
cdr3_aa: CASGTGQLQETQYF; cdr3_nt: TGCGCCAGCGGTACAGGGCAGCTCCAAGAGACCCAGTACTTC; d_call: -; clone_size: -; j_call: TRBJ2-5; v_call: TRBV5-1
cdr3_aa: CASSQRTARTYEQYF; cdr3_nt: TGTGCCAGCAGCCAGCGGACAGCCCGTACCTACGAGCAGTACTTC; d_call: -; clone_size: -; j_call: TRBJ2-7; v_call: TRBV11-2
cdr3_aa: CAISETASSGELFF; cdr3_nt: TGTGCCATCAGCGAGACAGCCTCATCCGGGGAGCTGTTTTTT; d_call: -; clone_size: -; j_call: TRBJ2-2; v_call: TRBV10-3
cdr3_aa: CASSRQGWNTEAFF; cdr3_nt: TGTGCCAGCAGTCGACAGGGGTGGAACACTGAAGCTTTCTTT; d_call: TRBD1; clone_size: -; j_call: TRBJ1-1; v_call: TRBV7-8
cdr3_aa: CASSVGQGPYEQYF; cdr3_nt: TGTGCCAGCAGCGTAGGACAGGGTCCCTACGAGCAGTACTTC; d_call: TRBD1; clone_size: -; j_call: TRBJ2-7; v_call: TRBV9
cdr3_aa: CASSDPGLATGGEQFF; cdr3_nt: TGTGCCAGCAGCGATCCGGGACTAGCCACTGGGGGTGAGCAGTTCTTC; d_call: TRBD2; clone_size: -; j_call: TRBJ2-1; v_call: TRBV7-2
cdr3_aa: CASTSIDAGQETQYF; cdr3_nt: TGTGCCAGCACCAGTATAGATGCGGGCCAAGAGACCCAGTACTTC; d_call: -; clone_size: -; j_call: TRBJ2-5; v_call: TRBV27
cdr3_aa: CASSPLDRNYGYTF; cdr3_nt: TGTGCCAGCTCACCTCTGGACAGAAACTATGGCTACACCTTC; d_call: -; clone_size: -; j_call: TRBJ1-2; v_call: TRBV18